This record looks at one T cell receptor (beta chain) sequence and its context. Other DNA sequences of this sample code for an identical CDR3. Time point reported: blood 4 weeks post-SBRT, at nephrectomy. The treatment denotes: 15 Gy SBRT to primary tumor, nephrectomy 4 weeks later. Nephrectomy followed 15 Gy stereotactic body radiation by 4 weeks. The length of the CDR3 is 13 residues. Trimming stripped 4 bases from V and 7 bases from J, with 12 bases between. The germline V gene has CDR1 SGHRS and CDR2 YFSETQ. This sample is drawn from a study of radiation and T cells in renal cell carcinoma. Profiled with immunoSEQ multiplex PCR; TCRdb holds only in-frame clones, not every one. The sample includes some 150,000 clones, 75% to 90% seen only once; the top ten take less than 20%.

The chain couples TRBV5-1 to TRBJ2-1, with D perhaps matching TRBD1 or TRBD2 (5 bases each). The sample consisted of blood, taken from a patient whose treatment included radiotherapy and nephrectomy. The origin of this receptor is a woman aged 45 to 65 with renal cell carcinoma. The CDR3 DNA sequence: TGCGCCAGCAGCCCGGGACCTTTAAATGAGCAGTTCTTC. Its protein product is CASSPGPLNEQFF.